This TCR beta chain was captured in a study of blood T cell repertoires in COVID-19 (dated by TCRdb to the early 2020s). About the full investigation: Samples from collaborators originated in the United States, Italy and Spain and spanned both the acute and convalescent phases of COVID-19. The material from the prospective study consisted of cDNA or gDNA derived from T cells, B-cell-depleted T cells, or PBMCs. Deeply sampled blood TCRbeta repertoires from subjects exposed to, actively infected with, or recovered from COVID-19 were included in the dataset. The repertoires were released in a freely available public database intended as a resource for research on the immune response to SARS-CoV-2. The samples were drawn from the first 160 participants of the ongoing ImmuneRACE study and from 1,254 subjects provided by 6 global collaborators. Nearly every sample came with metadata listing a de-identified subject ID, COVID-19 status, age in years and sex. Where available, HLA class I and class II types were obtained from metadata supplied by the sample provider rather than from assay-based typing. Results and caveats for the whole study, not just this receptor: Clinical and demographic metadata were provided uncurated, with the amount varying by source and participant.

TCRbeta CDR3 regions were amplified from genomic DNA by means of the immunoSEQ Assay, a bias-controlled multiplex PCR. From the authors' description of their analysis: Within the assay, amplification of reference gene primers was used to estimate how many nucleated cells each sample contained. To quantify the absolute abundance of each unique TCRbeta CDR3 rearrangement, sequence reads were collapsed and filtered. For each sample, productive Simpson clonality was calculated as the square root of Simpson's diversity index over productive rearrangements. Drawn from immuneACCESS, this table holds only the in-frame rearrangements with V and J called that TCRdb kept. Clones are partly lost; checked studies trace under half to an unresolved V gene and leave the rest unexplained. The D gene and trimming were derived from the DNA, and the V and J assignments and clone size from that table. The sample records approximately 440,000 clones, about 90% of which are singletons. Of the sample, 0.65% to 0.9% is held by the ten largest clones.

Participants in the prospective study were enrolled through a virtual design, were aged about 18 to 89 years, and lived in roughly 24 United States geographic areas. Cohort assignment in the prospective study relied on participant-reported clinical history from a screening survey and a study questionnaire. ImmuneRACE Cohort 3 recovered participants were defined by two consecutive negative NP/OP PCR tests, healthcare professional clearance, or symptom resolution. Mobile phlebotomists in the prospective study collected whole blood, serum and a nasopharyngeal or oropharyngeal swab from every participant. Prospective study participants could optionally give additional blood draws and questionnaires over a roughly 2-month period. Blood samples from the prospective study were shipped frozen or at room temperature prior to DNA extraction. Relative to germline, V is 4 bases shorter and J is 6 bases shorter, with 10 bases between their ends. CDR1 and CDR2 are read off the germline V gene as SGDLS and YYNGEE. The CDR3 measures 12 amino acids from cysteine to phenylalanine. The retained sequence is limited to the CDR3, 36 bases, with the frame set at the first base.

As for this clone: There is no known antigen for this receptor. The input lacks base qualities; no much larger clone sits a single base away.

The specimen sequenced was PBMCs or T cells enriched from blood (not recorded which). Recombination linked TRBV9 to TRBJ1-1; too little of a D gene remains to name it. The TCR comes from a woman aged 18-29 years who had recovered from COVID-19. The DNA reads TGTGCCAGCAGCCCCTTGGTAGCTGAAGCTTTCTTT. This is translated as CASSPLVAEAFF.